This is a list of T cell receptor beta chains from one sample in a study of PD-L1 blockade in urothelial cancer. The method was immunoSEQ multiplex PCR; TCRdb's version includes in-frame clones alone and lacks a portion of them. This sample yields some 74,000 clones, of which around 81% are seen a single time; about 6.2% belongs to the top ten. Sample: PBMCs, taken around atezolizumab (anti-PD-L1) treatment. Receptor source: a middle-aged man with urothelial cancer. Each CDR3 is given with its conserved first and last residue. Fields, in order: D gene, V gene, clone size, J gene, CDR3 protein, CDR3 DNA. D genes are given only for firm matches. Some rows mark clone size as missing; the rest say once, few, many or name a class of expanded clone.

d_gene: NA
v_gene: TRBV11-1
abundance: once
j_gene: TRBJ1-1
CDR3aa: CASSLVFTGGTRNTEAFF
CDR3nt: TGTGCCAGCAGCTTAGTCTTCACAGGAGGGACTAGGAACACTGAAGCTTTCTTT

d_gene: NA
v_gene: TRBV6-5
abundance: few
j_gene: TRBJ2-2
CDR3aa: CASTTAQLNTGELFF
CDR3nt: TGTGCCAGCACTACTGCACAGTTGAACACCGGGGAGCTGTTTTTT

d_gene: TRBD1
v_gene: TRBV27
abundance: NA
j_gene: TRBJ1-3
CDR3aa: CASSRSGTGVGNTIYF
CDR3nt: TGTGCCAGCAGTAGATCCGGGACAGGGGTTGGAAACACCATATATTTT

d_gene: TRBD1
v_gene: TRBV19
abundance: NA
j_gene: TRBJ2-3
CDR3aa: CASSVDRAGTDTQYF
CDR3nt: TGTGCCAGTAGTGTCGACAGGGCGGGCACAGATACGCAGTATTTT

d_gene: TRBD1
v_gene: TRBV30
abundance: NA
j_gene: TRBJ2-7
CDR3aa: CAWSGGQAAYEQYF
CDR3nt: TGTGCCTGGAGTGGGGGACAGGCCGCCTACGAGCAGTACTTC

d_gene: TRBD1
v_gene: TRBV4-1
abundance: NA
j_gene: TRBJ1-4
CDR3aa: CASSRAGTAKNEKLFF
CDR3nt: TGCGCCAGCAGCCGGGCCGGGACAGCAAAAAATGAAAAACTGTTTTTT

d_gene: NA
v_gene: TRBV7-7
abundance: NA
j_gene: TRBJ2-1
CDR3aa: CASSPLVYEQFF
CDR3nt: TGTGCTAGCAGCCCCCTAGTCTATGAGCAGTTCTTC

d_gene: NA
v_gene: TRBV5-4
abundance: NA
j_gene: TRBJ2-6
CDR3aa: CASSFRGLNGANVLTF
CDR3nt: TGTGCCAGCAGCTTCCGAGGGTTGAATGGGGCCAACGTCCTGACTTTC

d_gene: NA
v_gene: TRBV7-3
abundance: NA
j_gene: TRBJ2-1
CDR3aa: CASSLTGGEQFF
CDR3nt: TGTGCCAGCAGCTTAACAGGCGGTGAGCAGTTCTTC

d_gene: NA
v_gene: TRBV5-5
abundance: NA
j_gene: TRBJ2-3
CDR3aa: CASSLGRGTDTQYF
CDR3nt: TGTGCCAGCAGCTTGGGTCGGGGCACAGATACGCAGTATTTT

d_gene: NA
v_gene: TRBV10-1
abundance: medium-sized
j_gene: TRBJ2-2
CDR3aa: CASSEINTGELFF
CDR3nt: TGCGCCAGCAGTGAGATAAACACCGGGGAGCTGTTTTTT

d_gene: TRBD1
v_gene: TRBV6-6
abundance: NA
j_gene: TRBJ2-2
CDR3aa: CASTNRQGRYTGELFF
CDR3nt: TGTGCCAGCACCAACCGACAGGGAAGGTACACCGGGGAGCTGTTTTTT

d_gene: NA
v_gene: TRBV19
abundance: NA
j_gene: TRBJ1-5
CDR3aa: CATKGEGHQPQHF
CDR3nt: TGTGCCACCAAGGGAGAGGGTCACCAGCCCCAGCATTTT

d_gene: TRBD1
v_gene: TRBV28
abundance: NA
j_gene: TRBJ2-5
CDR3aa: CASSLSLQGARETQYF
CDR3nt: TGTGCCAGCAGTTTATCCCTACAGGGGGCGAGGGAGACCCAGTACTTC

d_gene: NA
v_gene: TRBV6-5
abundance: NA
j_gene: TRBJ1-2
CDR3aa: CASSSPYGYTF
CDR3nt: TGTGCCAGCAGTTCTCCCTATGGCTACACCTTC

d_gene: TRBD2
v_gene: TRBV14
abundance: NA
j_gene: TRBJ2-7
CDR3aa: CASSPFTSGGYEQYF
CDR3nt: TGTGCCAGCAGCCCATTCACTAGCGGGGGCTACGAGCAGTACTTC

d_gene: TRBD1
v_gene: TRBV5-1
abundance: NA
j_gene: TRBJ1-1
CDR3aa: CASSSSLQGGNTEAFF
CDR3nt: TGCGCCAGCAGCTCCTCCCTCCAGGGGGGGAACACTGAAGCTTTCTTT

d_gene: TRBD1
v_gene: TRBV5-1
abundance: NA
j_gene: TRBJ2-1
CDR3aa: CASSLGTGGRKVYNEQFF
CDR3nt: TGCGCCAGCAGCTTAGGGACAGGGGGCCGTAAGGTGTACAATGAGCAGTTCTTC

d_gene: NA
v_gene: TRBV10-3
abundance: few
j_gene: TRBJ1-1
CDR3aa: CAIMGQNTEAFF
CDR3nt: TGTGCCATCATGGGACAGAACACTGAAGCTTTCTTT

d_gene: NA
v_gene: TRBV7-7
abundance: NA
j_gene: TRBJ2-7
CDR3aa: CASSHLEGYEQYF
CDR3nt: TGTGCTAGCAGCCACCTCGAGGGTTACGAGCAGTACTTC

d_gene: TRBD1
v_gene: TRBV19
abundance: NA
j_gene: TRBJ2-7
CDR3aa: CASSKRQGSSYEQYF
CDR3nt: TGTGCCAGTAGTAAGAGACAGGGGAGCTCCTACGAGCAGTACTTC

d_gene: TRBD1
v_gene: TRBV2
abundance: NA
j_gene: TRBJ2-7
CDR3aa: CASGTGGYEQYF
CDR3nt: TGTGCCAGCGGGACAGGGGGCTACGAGCAGTACTTC

d_gene: TRBD2
v_gene: TRBV5-1
abundance: NA
j_gene: TRBJ2-3
CDR3aa: CASSFGLTSGPNTQYF
CDR3nt: TGCGCCAGCAGCTTCGGACTAACTAGCGGGCCAAATACGCAGTATTTT

d_gene: NA
v_gene: TRBV18
abundance: once
j_gene: TRBJ2-1
CDR3aa: CASSPNRGPINEQFF
CDR3nt: TGTGCCAGCTCACCAAACCGAGGGCCGATAAATGAGCAGTTCTTC

d_gene: TRBD1
v_gene: TRBV7-8
abundance: few
j_gene: TRBJ1-2
CDR3aa: CASSPQGDYGYTF
CDR3nt: TGTGCCAGCAGCCCGCAGGGGGACTATGGCTACACCTTC

d_gene: TRBD1
v_gene: TRBV28
abundance: NA
j_gene: TRBJ2-7
CDR3aa: CASSPTGGRYEQYF
CDR3nt: TGTGCCAGCAGTCCTACAGGGGGCAGGTACGAGCAGTACTTC

d_gene: TRBD2
v_gene: TRBV5-1
abundance: NA
j_gene: TRBJ2-1
CDR3aa: CASSTAGGSYNEQFF
CDR3nt: TGCGCCAGCAGCACGGCGGGGGGCTCCTACAATGAGCAGTTCTTC

d_gene: NA
v_gene: TRBV19
abundance: NA
j_gene: TRBJ2-1
CDR3aa: CASSQAWAAYNEQFF
CDR3nt: TGTGCCAGTAGCCAAGCCTGGGCCGCTTACAATGAGCAGTTCTTC

d_gene: TRBD2
v_gene: TRBV28
abundance: once
j_gene: TRBJ2-7
CDR3aa: CASSSGGSEQYF
CDR3nt: TGTGCCAGCAGTTCAGGCGGGAGCGAGCAGTACTTC

d_gene: TRBD1
v_gene: TRBV7-3
abundance: NA
j_gene: TRBJ1-1
CDR3aa: CASSRSGGDGTEAFF
CDR3nt: TGTGCCAGTAGTCGTTCAGGGGGCGACGGCACTGAAGCTTTCTTT

d_gene: TRBD1
v_gene: TRBV9
abundance: NA
j_gene: TRBJ1-1
CDR3aa: CASSDYGTANSEAFF
CDR3nt: TGTGCCAGCAGCGATTACGGGACAGCGAACAGTGAAGCTTTCTTT

d_gene: TRBD2
v_gene: TRBV5-1
abundance: NA
j_gene: TRBJ2-1
CDR3aa: CASSLSGSSTYNEQFF
CDR3nt: TGCGCCAGCAGCCTTAGCGGGAGTTCTACCTACAATGAGCAGTTCTTC

d_gene: NA
v_gene: TRBV28
abundance: NA
j_gene: TRBJ2-7
CDR3aa: CASSFGTGLYEQYF
CDR3nt: TGTGCCAGCAGTTTCGGCACAGGCCTCTACGAGCAGTACTTC